Listed below are T cell receptor beta chains from one sample, sequenced in a study of shared clonotypes between healthy human individuals. Clones were sequenced by immunoSEQ multiplex PCR, and TCRdb holds only the in-frame ones, with some missing. The table records more than 1,200,000 clones, around 98.5% of them present only once. Sequencing was carried out using naive CD4+ T cells sorted from blood. All receptors come from a man younger than 40 in good health. The CDR3 runs from the conserved cysteine through the conserved F or W. The D gene is left open where the match is weak. Expanded clones are given a class, and other clones once, few, many or no size at all.

clone size,V gene,J gene,D gene,CDR3 DNA,CDR3 protein
NA,TRBV10-1,TRBJ2-1,TRBD2,TGCGCCAGCAGTGAGAGCGTGTGGGGACTAGCGCGGTCTGAGCAGTTCTTC,CASSESVWGLARSEQFF
NA,TRBV10-3,TRBJ2-1,NA,TGTGCCATCAGTGGACTCGACAATGAGCAGTTCTTC,CAISGLDNEQFF
NA,TRBV29-1,TRBJ2-2,NA,TGCAGCGTTGATAACACCGGGGAGCTGTTTTTT,CSVDNTGELFF
NA,TRBV5-1,TRBJ2-1,TRBD1,TGCGCCAGCAGCTTGGCGACCATAACAGGGGGGACTCAAGATGAGCAGTTCTTC,CASSLATITGGTQDEQFF
once,TRBV11-3,TRBJ2-7,NA,TGTGCCAGCAGCCATCTGGGGACCTACGAGCAGTACTTC,CASSHLGTYEQYF
NA,TRBV29-1,TRBJ2-7,TRBD1,TGCAGCGTTCTCGAGGGACAGGGCGGCGAGCAGTACTTC,CSVLEGQGGEQYF
NA,TRBV7-6,TRBJ2-2,TRBD2,TGTGCCAGCAGCTCCTGGACTAGCGGGAAAAGCACCGGGGAGCTGTTTTTT,CASSSWTSGKSTGELFF
NA,TRBV28,TRBJ1-5,NA,TGTGCCAGCAGTTCCGGGACCTTCTATCAGCCCCAGCATTTT,CASSSGTFYQPQHF
NA,TRBV7-9,TRBJ2-3,NA,TGTGCCAGCAGCTCCTGGCAAATGAGGGGACCTACTAGCACAGATACGCAGTATTTT,CASSSWQMRGPTSTDTQYF
NA,TRBV7-7,TRBJ1-2,NA,TGTGCTAGCAGCTTGGGCCAGGAGTATGGCTACACCTTC,CASSLGQEYGYTF
NA,TRBV7-9,TRBJ2-6,NA,TGTGCCAGCAGCTTATCGGCCTCTGGGGCCAACGTCCTGACTTTC,CASSLSASGANVLTF
NA,TRBV18,TRBJ1-1,NA,TGTGCCAGCTCACCTTCGGCGGGGAGAGGTGAAGCTTTCTTT,CASSPSAGRGEAFF
NA,TRBV10-1,TRBJ2-7,TRBD2,TGCGCCAGCAGCAATCGAAGAAGGGGCCTAGCGGGAGGGCCGGTAACCTACGAGCAGTACTTC,CASSNRRRGLAGGPVTYEQYF
NA,TRBV4-1,TRBJ1-1,NA,TGCGCCAGCAGCCAAGAGAGGCAGGGCCCCATGAACACTGAAGCTTTCTTT,CASSQERQGPMNTEAFF
NA,TRBV29-1,TRBJ1-4,NA,TGCAGCGTTGAAGGTAGTAATGAAAAACTGTTTTTT,CSVEGSNEKLFF
NA,TRBV5-1,TRBJ2-7,NA,TGCGCCAGCATGATCGGACGCGGTTTATACGAGCAGTACTTC,CASMIGRGLYEQYF
NA,TRBV6-5,TRBJ2-4,NA,TGTGCCAGCAGTTACATGTCAGGAGTAAAAAACATTCAGTACTTC,CASSYMSGVKNIQYF
NA,TRBV2,TRBJ2-2,TRBD1,TGTGCCAGCAGCGGACAGGGAGGCCCCGGGGAGCTGTTTTTT,CASSGQGGPGELFF
NA,TRBV19,TRBJ2-2,TRBD1,TGTGCCAGTAGTAGGAACAGGGGAACCGGGGAGCTGTTTTTT,CASSRNRGTGELFF
NA,TRBV7-6,TRBJ1-1,NA,TGTGCCAGCAGCCTCGGACAGAACACTGAAGCTTTCTTT,CASSLGQNTEAFF
NA,TRBV6-1,TRBJ2-7,TRBD2,TGTGCCAGCAGTGAAGCGGCTAGCGGCTCCTACGAGCAGTACTTC,CASSEAASGSYEQYF
NA,TRBV18,TRBJ2-5,NA,TGTGCCAGCTCTCGGGGTCCACAAGAGACCCAGTACTTC,CASSRGPQETQYF
NA,TRBV2,TRBJ2-7,TRBD2,TGTGCCAGCCAGCGGGAGGCGAGCTCCTACGAGCAGTACTTC,CASQREASSYEQYF
NA,TRBV18,TRBJ2-5,NA,TGTGCCAGCTCACAATCGTACCAAGAGACCCAGTACTTC,CASSQSYQETQYF
NA,TRBV11-3,TRBJ2-3,NA,TGTGCCAGCAGTCTAGGAGGGGGAACAGCAAACACAGATACGCAGTATTTT,CASSLGGGTANTDTQYF
NA,TRBV15,TRBJ1-4,NA,TGTGCCACCAGCAGAGAGATCCAAAGGTGGGCTAATGAAAAACTGTTTTTT,CATSREIQRWANEKLFF
NA,TRBV28,TRBJ2-7,NA,TGTGCCAGCAGTTTAGGTGGTGTATTCTCCTACGAGCAGTACTTC,CASSLGGVFSYEQYF
once,TRBV5-6,TRBJ2-1,NA,TGTGCCAGCAGCCCTGGACCGGGCAATGAGCAGTTCTTC,CASSPGPGNEQFF
NA,TRBV14,TRBJ2-1,TRBD2,TGTGCCAGCAGCCAATCGAGAAGCGGGAGGTTATTCTTC,CASSQSRSGRLFF
NA,TRBV5-1,TRBJ2-2,NA,TGCGCCAGCAGCTCGAACACCGGGGAGCTGTTTTTT,CASSSNTGELFF
NA,TRBV18,TRBJ1-1,NA,TGTGCCAGCTCATTCGACACTGAAGCTTTCTTT,CASSFDTEAFF
once,TRBV9,TRBJ1-1,NA,TGTGCCAGCAGCGCGACATCGAACACTGAAGCTTTCTTT,CASSATSNTEAFF
NA,TRBV28,TRBJ1-2,NA,TGTGCCAGCAGTTCCCCCGGGACACCTTATGGCTACACCTTC,CASSSPGTPYGYTF